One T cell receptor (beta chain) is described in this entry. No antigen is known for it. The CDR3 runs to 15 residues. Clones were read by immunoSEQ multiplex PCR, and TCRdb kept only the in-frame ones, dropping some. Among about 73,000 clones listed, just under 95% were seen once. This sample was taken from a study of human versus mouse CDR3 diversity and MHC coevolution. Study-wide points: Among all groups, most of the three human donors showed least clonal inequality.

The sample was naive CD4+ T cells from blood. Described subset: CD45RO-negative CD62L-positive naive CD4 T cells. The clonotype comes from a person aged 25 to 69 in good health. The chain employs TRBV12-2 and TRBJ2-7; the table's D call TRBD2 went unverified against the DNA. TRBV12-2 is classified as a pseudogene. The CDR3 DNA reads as TGTGCAAGTCGCTTAGGGCCGGGAGGGTCGTACGAGCAGTACTTC. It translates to CASRLGPGGSYEQYF.